The clone carrying this TCR beta chain was observed at least ten times. Its antigen is undetermined. MiXCR, run by TCRdb on the 5' RACE reads, gives a single entry per CDR3 protein. The sample lists around 140,000 distinct CDR3 sequences, 3% to 4% seen once, with 8.1% in the top ten. The data originate from a study of identical twins. Study-level points and caveats: Recombination models fit unrelated individuals' TCR alpha sharing but underestimated twins'. Fewer insertions marked abundant cord blood beta clonotypes; young adult naive trended weakly, memory not at all.

Germline values: CDR1 SGHTA, CDR2 FQGNSA. This CDR3 region has 14 residues. Trimming at V came to 4 bases and at J to 4 bases, leaving 3 bases not matched to a gene. This TCR derives from a man between 18 and 35 years old in good health. The sequencing input was memory T cells sorted from blood. The rearrangement joins TRBV7-2 to TRBJ2-2, with 7 bases that match TRBD2. CDR3 sequence: CASSSVAGTGELFF. The CDR3 DNA sequence: TGTGCCAGCAGCTCAGTAGCGGGCACCGGGGAGCTGTTTTTT.